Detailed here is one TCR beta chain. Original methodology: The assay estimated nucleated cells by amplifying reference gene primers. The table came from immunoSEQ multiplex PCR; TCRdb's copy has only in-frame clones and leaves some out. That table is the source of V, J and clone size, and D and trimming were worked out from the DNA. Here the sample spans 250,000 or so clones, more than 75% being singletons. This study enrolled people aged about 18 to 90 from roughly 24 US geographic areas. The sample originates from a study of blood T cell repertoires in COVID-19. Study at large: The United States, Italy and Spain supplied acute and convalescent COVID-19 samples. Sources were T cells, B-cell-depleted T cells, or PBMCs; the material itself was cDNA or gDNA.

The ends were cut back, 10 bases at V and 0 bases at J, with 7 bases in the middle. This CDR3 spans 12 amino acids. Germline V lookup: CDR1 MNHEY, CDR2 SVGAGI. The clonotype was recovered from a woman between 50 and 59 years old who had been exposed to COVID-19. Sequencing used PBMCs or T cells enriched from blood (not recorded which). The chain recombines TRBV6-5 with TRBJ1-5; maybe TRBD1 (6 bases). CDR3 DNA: TGTGCCATACAGGGTAGCAATCAGCCCCAGCATTTT. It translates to CAIQGSNQPQHF.